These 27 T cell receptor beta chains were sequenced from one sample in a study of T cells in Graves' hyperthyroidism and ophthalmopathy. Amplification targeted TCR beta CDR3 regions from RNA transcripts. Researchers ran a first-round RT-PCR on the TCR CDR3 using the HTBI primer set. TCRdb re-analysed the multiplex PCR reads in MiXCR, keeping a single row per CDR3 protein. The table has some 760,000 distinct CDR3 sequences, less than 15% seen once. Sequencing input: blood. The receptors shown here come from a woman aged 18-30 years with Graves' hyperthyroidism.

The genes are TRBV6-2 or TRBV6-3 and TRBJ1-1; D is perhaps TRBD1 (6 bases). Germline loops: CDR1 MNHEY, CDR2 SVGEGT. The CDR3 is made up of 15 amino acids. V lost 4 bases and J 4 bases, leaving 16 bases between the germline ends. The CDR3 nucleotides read TGTGCCAGCAGTTCACAGGGATCTGGACGCACTGAAGCTTTCTTT. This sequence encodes CASSSQGSGRTEAFF.

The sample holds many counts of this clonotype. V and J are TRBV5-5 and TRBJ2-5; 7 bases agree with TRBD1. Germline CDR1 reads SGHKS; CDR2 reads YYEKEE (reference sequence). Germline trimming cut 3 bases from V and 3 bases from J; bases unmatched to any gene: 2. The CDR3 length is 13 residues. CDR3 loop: CASSWGQKETQYF. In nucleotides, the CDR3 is TGTGCCAGCAGCTGGGGACAGAAAGAGACCCAGTACTTC.

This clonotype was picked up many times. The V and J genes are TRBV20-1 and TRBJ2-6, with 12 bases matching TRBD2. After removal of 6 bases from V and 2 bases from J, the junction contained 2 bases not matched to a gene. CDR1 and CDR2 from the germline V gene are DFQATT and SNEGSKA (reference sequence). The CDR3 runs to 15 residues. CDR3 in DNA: TGCAGTGCGAGGACTAGCGGGACTGGGGCCAACGTCCTGACTTTC. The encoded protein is CSARTSGTGANVLTF.

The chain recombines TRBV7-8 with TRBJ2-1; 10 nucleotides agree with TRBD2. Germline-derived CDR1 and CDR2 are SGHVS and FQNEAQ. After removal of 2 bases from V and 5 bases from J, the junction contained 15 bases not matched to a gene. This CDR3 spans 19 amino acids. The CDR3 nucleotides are TGTGCCAGCAGCTTATTTTCCTTGGCAATTCTAGCGGGAGACAATGAGCAGTTCTTC. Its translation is CASSLFSLAILAGDNEQFF.

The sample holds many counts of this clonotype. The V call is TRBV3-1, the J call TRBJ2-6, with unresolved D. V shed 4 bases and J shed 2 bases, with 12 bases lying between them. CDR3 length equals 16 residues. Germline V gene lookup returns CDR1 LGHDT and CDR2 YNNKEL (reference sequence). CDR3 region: CASSPRGIAGANVLTF. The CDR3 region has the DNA TGTGCCAGCAGCCCTCGCGGCATCGCTGGGGCCAACGTCCTGACTTTC.

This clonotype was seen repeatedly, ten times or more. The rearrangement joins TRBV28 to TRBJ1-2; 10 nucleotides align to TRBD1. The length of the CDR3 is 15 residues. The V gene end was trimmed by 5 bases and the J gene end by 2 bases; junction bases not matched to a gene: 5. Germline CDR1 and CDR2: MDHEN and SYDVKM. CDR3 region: CASSPQGQGNYGYTF. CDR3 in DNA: TGTGCCAGCAGTCCCCAGGGACAGGGGAACTATGGCTACACCTTC.

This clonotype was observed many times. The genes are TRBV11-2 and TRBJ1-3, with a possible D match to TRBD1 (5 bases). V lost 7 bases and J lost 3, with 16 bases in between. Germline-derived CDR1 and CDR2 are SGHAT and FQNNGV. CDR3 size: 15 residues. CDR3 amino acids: CASTARGENGNTIYF. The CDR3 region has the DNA TGTGCCAGCACCGCGAGGGGCGAGAATGGAAACACCATATATTTT.

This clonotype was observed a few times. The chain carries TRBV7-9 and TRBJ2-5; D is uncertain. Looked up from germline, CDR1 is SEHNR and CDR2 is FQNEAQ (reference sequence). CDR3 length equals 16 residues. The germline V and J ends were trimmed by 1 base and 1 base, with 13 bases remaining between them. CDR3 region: CASSLVISASQETQYF. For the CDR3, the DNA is TGTGCCAGCAGCTTAGTAATCTCGGCTTCCCAAGAGACCCAGTACTTC.

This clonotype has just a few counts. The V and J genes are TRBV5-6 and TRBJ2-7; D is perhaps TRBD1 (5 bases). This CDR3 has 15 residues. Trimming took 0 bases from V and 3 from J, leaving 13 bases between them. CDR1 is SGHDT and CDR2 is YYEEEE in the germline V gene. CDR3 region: CASSLGREPFYEQYF. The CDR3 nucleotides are TGTGCCAGCAGCTTGGGCAGGGAACCCTTCTACGAGCAGTACTTC.

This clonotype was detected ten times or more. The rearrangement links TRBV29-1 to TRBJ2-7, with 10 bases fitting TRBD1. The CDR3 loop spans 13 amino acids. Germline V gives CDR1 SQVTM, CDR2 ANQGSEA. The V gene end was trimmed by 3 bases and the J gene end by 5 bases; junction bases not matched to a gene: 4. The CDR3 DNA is TGCAGCGTTGATCGAGGACAGGGGGACGAGCAGTACTTC. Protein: CSVDRGQGDEQYF.

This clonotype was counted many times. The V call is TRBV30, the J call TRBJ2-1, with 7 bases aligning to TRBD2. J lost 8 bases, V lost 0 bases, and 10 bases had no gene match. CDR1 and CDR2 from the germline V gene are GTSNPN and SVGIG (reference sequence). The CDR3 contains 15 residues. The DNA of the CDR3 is TGTGCCTGGAGTGTTGGGTCTGGCGGGAGCGATGAGCAGTTCTTC. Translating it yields CAWSVGSGGSDEQFF.

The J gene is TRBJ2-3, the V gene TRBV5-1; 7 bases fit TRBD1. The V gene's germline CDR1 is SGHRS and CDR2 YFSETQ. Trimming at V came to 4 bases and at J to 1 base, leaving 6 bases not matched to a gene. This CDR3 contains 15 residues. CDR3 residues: CASSQRTGGTDTQYF. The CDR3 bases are TGCGCCAGCAGCCAACGGACAGGCGGCACAGATACGCAGTATTTT.

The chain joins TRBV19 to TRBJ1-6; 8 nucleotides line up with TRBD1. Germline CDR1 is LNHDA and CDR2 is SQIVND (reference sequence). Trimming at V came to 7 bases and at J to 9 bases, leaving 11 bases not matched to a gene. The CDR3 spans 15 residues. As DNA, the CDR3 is TGTGCCAGTACTCCGACAGGGGCCTACGGTTCACCCCTCCACTTT. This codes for CASTPTGAYGSPLHF. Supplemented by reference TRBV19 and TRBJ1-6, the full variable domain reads DGGITQSPKYLFRKEGQNVTLSCEQNLNHDAMYWYRQDPGQGLRLIYYSQIVNDFQKGDIAEGYSVSREKKESFPLTVTSAQKNPTAFYLCASTPTGAYGSPLHFGNGTRLTVT.

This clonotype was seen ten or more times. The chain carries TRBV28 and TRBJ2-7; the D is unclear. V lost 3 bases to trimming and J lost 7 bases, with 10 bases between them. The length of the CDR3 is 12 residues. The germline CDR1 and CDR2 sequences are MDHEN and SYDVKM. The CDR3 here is CASSLLQGEQYF. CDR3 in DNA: TGTGCCAGCAGTTTGTTACAAGGAGAGCAGTACTTC.

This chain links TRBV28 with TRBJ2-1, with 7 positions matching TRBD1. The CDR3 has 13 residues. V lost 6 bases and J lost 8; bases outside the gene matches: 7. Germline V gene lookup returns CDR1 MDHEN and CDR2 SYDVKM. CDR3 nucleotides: TGTGCCAGCAGGGAAACAGGGGACGATGAGCAGTTCTTC. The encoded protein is CASRETGDDEQFF.

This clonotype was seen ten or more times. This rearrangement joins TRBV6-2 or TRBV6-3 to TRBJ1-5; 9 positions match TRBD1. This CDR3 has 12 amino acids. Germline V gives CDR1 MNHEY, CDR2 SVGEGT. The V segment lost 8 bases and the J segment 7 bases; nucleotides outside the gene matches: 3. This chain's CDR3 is CASGTGLQPQHF. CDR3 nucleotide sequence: TGTGCCAGCGGGACAGGGTTACAGCCCCAGCATTTT.

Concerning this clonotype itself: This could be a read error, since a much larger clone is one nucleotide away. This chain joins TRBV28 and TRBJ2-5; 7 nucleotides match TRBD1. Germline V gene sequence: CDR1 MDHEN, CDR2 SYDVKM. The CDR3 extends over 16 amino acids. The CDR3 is CTSSLWADREQKTQYF. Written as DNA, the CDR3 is TGTACCAGCAGTTTATGGGCAGACAGGGAACAAAAGACCCAGTACTTC.

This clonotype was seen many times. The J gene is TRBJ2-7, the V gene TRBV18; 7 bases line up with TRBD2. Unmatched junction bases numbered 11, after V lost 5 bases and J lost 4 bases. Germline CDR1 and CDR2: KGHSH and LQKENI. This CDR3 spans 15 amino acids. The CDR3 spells CASSKSGLGAYEQYF. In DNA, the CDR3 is TGTGCCAGCTCAAAATCCGGACTAGGGGCGTACGAGCAGTACTTC.

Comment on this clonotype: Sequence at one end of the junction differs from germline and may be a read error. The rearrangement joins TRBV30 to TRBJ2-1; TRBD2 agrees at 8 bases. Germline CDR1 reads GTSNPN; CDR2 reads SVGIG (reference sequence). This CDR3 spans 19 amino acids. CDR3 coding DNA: TGTGCCTGGAGGACAACCCGGGGGCCAGGCACTAGCGGAAACAATGGGCAGTTCTTC. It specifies CAWRTTRGPGTSGNNGQFF.

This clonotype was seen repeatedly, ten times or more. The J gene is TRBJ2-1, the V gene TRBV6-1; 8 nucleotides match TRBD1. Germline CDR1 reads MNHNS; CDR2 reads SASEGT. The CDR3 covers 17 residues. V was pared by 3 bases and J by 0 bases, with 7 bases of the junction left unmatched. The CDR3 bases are TGTGCCAGCAGTGATCCGACAGGGGTCAGCTCCTACAATGAGCAGTTCTTC. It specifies CASSDPTGVSSYNEQFF.

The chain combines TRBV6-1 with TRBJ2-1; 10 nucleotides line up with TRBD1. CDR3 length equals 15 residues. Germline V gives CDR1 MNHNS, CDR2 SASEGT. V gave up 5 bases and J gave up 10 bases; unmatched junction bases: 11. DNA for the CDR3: TGTGCCAGCAGTTGGGAGACAGGGGGCGAGGGGGAGCAGTTCTTC. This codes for CASSWETGGEGEQFF.

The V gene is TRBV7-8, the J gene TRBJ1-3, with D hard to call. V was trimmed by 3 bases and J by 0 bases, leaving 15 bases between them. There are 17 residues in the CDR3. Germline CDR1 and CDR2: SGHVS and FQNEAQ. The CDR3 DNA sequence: TGTGCCAGCAGCTTCTATAGGACTCTTAGCTCTGGAAACACCATATATTTT. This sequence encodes CASSFYRTLSSGNTIYF.

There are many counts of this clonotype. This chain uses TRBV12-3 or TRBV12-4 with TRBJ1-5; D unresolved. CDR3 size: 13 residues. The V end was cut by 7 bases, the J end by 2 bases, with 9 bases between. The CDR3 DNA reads TGTGCCAGCAACCCGGGAGGCAATCAGCCCCAGCATTTT. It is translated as CASNPGGNQPQHF.

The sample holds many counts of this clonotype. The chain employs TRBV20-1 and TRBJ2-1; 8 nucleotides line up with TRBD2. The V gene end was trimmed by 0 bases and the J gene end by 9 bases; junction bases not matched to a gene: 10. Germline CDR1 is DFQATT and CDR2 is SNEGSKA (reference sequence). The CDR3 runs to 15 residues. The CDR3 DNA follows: TGCAGTGCTAGAGATTACCGGGAGGGCCCTCGTGAGCAGTTCTTC. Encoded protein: CSARDYREGPREQFF.

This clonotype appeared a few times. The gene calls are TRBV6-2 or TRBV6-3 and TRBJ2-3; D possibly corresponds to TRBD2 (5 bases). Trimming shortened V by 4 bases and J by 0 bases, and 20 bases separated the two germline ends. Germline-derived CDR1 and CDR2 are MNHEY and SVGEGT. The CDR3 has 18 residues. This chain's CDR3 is CASSFPPFGEPSTDTQYF. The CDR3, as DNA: TGTGCCAGCAGTTTCCCCCCCTTTGGGGAGCCGAGCACAGATACGCAGTATTTT.

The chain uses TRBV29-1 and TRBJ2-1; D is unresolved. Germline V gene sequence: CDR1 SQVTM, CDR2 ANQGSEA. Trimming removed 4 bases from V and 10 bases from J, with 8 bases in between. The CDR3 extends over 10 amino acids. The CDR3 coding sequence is TGCAGCGTTGTCCGGCGGGAGCAGTTCTTC. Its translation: CSVVRREQFF.

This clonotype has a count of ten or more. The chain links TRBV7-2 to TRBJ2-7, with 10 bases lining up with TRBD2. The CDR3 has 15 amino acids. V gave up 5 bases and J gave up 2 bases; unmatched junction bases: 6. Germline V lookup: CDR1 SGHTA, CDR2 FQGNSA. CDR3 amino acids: CASSRTSGTPYEQYF. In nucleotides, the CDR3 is TGTGCCAGCAGCAGAACTAGCGGGACCCCCTACGAGCAGTACTTC.